This T cell receptor (beta chain) emerged from a study of T cells in Graves' hyperthyroidism and ophthalmopathy (dated 2019 in TCRdb). In terms of the full investigation: Peripheral blood samples were taken at initial diagnosis, before any treatment was given. After sampling, hyperthyroidism patients received methimazole starting at 30 mg daily, and ophthalmopathy patients received high-dose intravenous methylprednisolone. Thyroid tissue and blood T-cell repertoires from more than 5 Graves' hyperthyroidism patients were also compared in the study. The 95 to 100 discovery patients were randomly divided into training and test sets at a 7:3 ratio. TCR V-J signatures able to tell the groups apart were searched for in a discovery cohort of 90 to 100 patients, of whom fewer than 45 had Graves' ophthalmopathy and around 58 had stable Graves' hyperthyroidism. The paper reports TCR Vbeta CDR3 sequencing of approximately 130 peripheral blood samples: 43 ophthalmopathy, about 75 hyperthyroidism and around 17 progressor patients. An independent validation cohort of some 18 hyperthyroidism patients and 15 or so patients who later progressed to ophthalmopathy tested prospective prediction of ophthalmopathy. The study at large found these results: A 13 V-J signature model separated ophthalmopathy from stable hyperthyroidism, with 87.88% sensitivity and roughly 81% specificity in cross-validation and 80%/75% in testing. No statistical method was used to set the sample size in advance, and investigators knew the group allocation. In validation, the model predicted progression to ophthalmopathy with approximately 71% sensitivity and 72% to 75% specificity, a median of 6.5 months before onset. Most expanded thyroid clonotypes (frequency above 0.001) were also found in blood, which suggests that blood repertoires may mirror thyroid immune responses.

The table lists this clonotype with many counts. Its antigen target is currently unknown. Within one base of it there is no much larger clone, and no base qualities were kept. The TCR beta CDR3 regions were amplified from RNA transcripts. A first-round RT-PCR of the TCR CDR3 used the HTBI primer set with the Qiagen OneStep RT-PCR kit. The libraries were constructed in a second round of multiplex PCR and then size-selected and purified. Libraries were sequenced paired-end with 100 bp reads on an Illumina HiSeq2000. Turning to the authors' computational methods: Raw data were processed with SOAPnuke, discarding reads with adapters, uncalled bases, mean Phred below 15, or no exact constant-primer or identifier match. High-quality paired reads were merged using COPE v1.2.5, and each unique nucleotide sequence was defined as a clonotype. Clonotypes were aligned to IMGT TRBV, TRBD and TRBJ reference segments using MiTCR v1.1. Analysis was restricted to V-J combinations with a frequency above 0.0001, which covered about 99% of repertoires. A TCS score was defined as the ratio between F50 (clonal expansion) and ExV (chaos), using BLOSUM62-based TCRdist between CDR3 peptides within each V-J. Welch's t-statistics and random forest reduced just over 500 V-J features to 10 to 15, which were used in a naive Bayes classifier (R e1071). TCRdb handled the public reads itself, with Q25 trimming in fastp and clone calling in MiXCR, and kept productive beta chains. Each record represents a unique CDR3 protein, reported with the most common genes and DNA among its rows. These V and J calls originate from TCRdb's pipeline instead of the authors' own analysis. In this sample the table shows about 640,000 distinct CDR3 sequences, about 20% of which occur a single time. The ten largest clones capture under 35% of the sample.

Ophthalmopathy patients had moderately to severely active disease, Clinical Activity Score of at least 3, NOSPECS grade of at least 4, and duration under 3 months. The study excluded patients with uncontrolled infections, other autoimmune diseases, pregnancy or lactation. Diagnoses were based on clinical symptoms, serum thyroxine and TRAb, thyroid ultrasound and orbital computed tomography. PBMCs were isolated from about 9.2 ml of fresh peripheral blood by Ficoll-Paque density gradient centrifugation. Total RNA was extracted with Trizol reagent, and quality was checked on an Agilent 2100 Bioanalyzer. V is pared back by 5 bases and J by 4 bases, with 11 bases lying between the germline termini. Spanning cysteine to phenylalanine, the CDR3 consists of 14 amino acids. Kept here is only the CDR3 DNA, which spans 42 bases and is read in frame from base 1. Taken from the germline V gene, the CDR1 and CDR2 loops are MDHEN and SYDVKM.

This receptor was taken from a man between 25 and 39 years old with Graves' ophthalmopathy. This chain joins TRBV28 to TRBJ2-2, with an unclear D gene assignment. Material: blood. The DNA reads as follows: TGTGCCAGCAGTCCCGCTGGCTTCACCGGGGAGCTGTTTTTT. The resulting protein is CASSPAGFTGELFF.